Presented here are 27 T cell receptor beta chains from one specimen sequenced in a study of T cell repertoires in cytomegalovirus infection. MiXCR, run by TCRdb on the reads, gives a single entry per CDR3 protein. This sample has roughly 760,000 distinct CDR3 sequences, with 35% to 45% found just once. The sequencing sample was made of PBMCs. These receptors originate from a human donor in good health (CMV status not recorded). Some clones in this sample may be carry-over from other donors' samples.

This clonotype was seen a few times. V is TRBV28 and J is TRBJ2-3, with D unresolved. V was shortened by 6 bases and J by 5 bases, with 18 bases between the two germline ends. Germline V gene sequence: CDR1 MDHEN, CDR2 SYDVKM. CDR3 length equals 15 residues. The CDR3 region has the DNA TGTGCCAGCAGCGGCCCGAGACGTCGTAAAGATACGCAGTATTTT. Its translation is CASSGPRRRKDTQYF. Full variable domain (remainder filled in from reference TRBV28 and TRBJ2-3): DVKVTQSSRYLVKRTGEKVFLECVQDMDHENMFWYRQDPGLGLRLIYFSYDVKMKEKGDIPEGYSVSREKKERFSLILESASTNQTSMYLCASSGPRRRKDTQYFGPGTRLTVL.

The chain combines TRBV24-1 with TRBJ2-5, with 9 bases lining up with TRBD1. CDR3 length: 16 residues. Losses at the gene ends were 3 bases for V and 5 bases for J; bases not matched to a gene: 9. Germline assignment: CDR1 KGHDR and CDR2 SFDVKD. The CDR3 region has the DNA TGTGCCACCAGTGATCCTCCTGGGACAGGGAAGGAGACCCAGTACTTC. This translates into CATSDPPGTGKETQYF.

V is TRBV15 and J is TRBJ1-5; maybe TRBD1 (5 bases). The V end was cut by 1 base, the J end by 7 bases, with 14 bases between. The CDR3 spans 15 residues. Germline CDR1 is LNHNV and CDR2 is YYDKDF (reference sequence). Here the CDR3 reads CATSRGGVLGQPQHF. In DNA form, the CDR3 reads TGTGCCACCAGCAGAGGGGGGGTCCTGGGGCAGCCCCAGCATTTT.

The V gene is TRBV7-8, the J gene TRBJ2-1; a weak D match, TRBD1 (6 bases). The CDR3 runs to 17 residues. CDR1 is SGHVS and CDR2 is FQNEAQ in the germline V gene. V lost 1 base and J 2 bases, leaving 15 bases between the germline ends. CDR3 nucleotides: TGTGCCAGCAGCTTAGTCGTCCGGACAGAGGCCTACAATGAGCAGTTCTTC. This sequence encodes CASSLVVRTEAYNEQFF.

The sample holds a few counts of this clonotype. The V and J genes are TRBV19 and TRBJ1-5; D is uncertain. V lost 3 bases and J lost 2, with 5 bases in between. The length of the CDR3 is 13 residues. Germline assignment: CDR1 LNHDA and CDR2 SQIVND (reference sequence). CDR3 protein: CASSMPGNQPQHF. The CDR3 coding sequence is TGTGCCAGTAGTATGCCCGGCAATCAGCCCCAGCATTTT. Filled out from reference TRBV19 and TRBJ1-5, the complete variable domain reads DGGITQSPKYLFRKEGQNVTLSCEQNLNHDAMYWYRQDPGQGLRLIYYSQIVNDFQKGDIAEGYSVSREKKESFPLTVTSAQKNPTAFYLCASSMPGNQPQHFGDGTRLSIL.

As DNA, the CDR3 is TGTGCCAGTAGTATGTCGGACTTTAGCAATCAGCCCCAGCATTTT. Its translation: CASSMSDFSNQPQHF. V is TRBV19 and J is TRBJ1-5; D gene uncertain. The V end lost 3 bases, the J end lost 0 bases, and 9 bases lay between the germline ends. CDR3 length equals 15 residues. Germline V gene lookup returns CDR1 LNHDA and CDR2 SQIVND (reference sequence).

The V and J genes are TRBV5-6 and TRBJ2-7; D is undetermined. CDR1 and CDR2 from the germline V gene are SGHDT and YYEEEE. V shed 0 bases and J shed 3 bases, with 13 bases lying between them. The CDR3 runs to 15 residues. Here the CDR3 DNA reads TGTGCCAGCAGCTTGGGGAGAACTGCGCTCTACGAGCAGTACTTC. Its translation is CASSLGRTALYEQYF.

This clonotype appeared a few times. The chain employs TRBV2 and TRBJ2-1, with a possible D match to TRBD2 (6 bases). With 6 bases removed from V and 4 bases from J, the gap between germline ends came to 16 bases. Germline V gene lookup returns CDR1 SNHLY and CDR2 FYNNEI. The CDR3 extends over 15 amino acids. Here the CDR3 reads CASRIRDSMYNEQFF. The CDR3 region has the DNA TGTGCCAGCAGGATCCGGGACTCAATGTACAATGAGCAGTTCTTC. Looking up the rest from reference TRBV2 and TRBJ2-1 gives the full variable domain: EPEVTQTPSHQVTQMGQEVILRCVPISNHLYFYWYRQILGQKVEFLVSFYNNEISEKSEIFDDQFSVERPDGSNFTLKIRSTKLEDSAMYFCASRIRDSMYNEQFFGPGTRLTVL.

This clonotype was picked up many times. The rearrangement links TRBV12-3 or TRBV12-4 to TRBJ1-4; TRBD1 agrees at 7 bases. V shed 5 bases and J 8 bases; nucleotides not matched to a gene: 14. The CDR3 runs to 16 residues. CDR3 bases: TGTGCCAGCAGTCCCCACCGACAGGGAGGAAAGGAAAAACTGTTTTTT. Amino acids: CASSPHRQGGKEKLFF.

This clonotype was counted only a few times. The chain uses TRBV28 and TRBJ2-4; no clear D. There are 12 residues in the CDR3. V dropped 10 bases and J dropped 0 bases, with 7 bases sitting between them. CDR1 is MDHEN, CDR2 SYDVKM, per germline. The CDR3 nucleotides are TGTGCCACCCGATTAGCCAAAAACATTCAGTACTTC. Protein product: CATRLAKNIQYF.

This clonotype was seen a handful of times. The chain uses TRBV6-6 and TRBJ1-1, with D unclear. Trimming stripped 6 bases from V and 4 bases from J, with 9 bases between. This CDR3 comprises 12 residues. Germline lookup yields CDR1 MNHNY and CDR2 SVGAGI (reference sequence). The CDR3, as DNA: TGTGCCAGCAGAACCCAGCCCACTGAAGCTTTCTTT. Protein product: CASRTQPTEAFF.

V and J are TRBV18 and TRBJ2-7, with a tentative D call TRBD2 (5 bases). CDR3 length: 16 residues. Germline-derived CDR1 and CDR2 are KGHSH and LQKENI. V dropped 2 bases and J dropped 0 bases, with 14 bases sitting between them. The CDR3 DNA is TGTGCCAGCTCACCAGGGGAGAGACTCAGCTCCTACGAGCAGTACTTC. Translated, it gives CASSPGERLSSYEQYF.

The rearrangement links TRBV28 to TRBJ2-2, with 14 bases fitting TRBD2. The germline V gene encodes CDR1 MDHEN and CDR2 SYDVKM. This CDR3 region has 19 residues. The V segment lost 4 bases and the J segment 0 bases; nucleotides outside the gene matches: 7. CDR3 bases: TGTGCCAGCAGTTCACCGGGACTAGCGGGAGACTCGAACACCGGGGAGCTGTTTTTT. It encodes CASSSPGLAGDSNTGELFF.

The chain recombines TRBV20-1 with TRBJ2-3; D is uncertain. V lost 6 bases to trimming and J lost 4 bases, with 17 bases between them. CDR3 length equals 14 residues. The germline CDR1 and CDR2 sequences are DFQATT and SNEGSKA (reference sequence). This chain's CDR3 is CSATREVVSDTQYF. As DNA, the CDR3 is TGCAGTGCGACGCGTGAAGTCGTCTCAGATACGCAGTATTTT.

The CDR3 loop is CASSLQSGPQGETQYF. The DNA for the CDR3 is TGTGCCAGCAGCTTGCAGTCTGGGCCTCAGGGGGAGACCCAGTACTTC. The rearrangement uses TRBV5-4 and TRBJ2-5; perhaps TRBD1 as D (6 bases). This CDR3 is built from 16 residues. Germline loops: CDR1 SGHNT, CDR2 YYREEE (reference sequence). The V gene lost 1 base and the J gene lost 5 bases, with 18 bases spanning the gap.

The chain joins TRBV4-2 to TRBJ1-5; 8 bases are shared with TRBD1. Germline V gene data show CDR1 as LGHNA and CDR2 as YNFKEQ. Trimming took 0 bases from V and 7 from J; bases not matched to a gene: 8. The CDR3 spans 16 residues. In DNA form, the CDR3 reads TGTGCCAGCAGCCAAGAGGGGCAGGGGGCTAACCAGCCCCAGCATTTT. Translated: CASSQEGQGANQPQHF.

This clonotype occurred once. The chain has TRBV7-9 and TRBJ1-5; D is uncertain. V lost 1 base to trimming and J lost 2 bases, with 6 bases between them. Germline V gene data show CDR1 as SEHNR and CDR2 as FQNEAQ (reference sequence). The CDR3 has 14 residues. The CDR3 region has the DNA TGTGCCAGCAGCTTAGAGTGGGGCAATCAGCCCCAGCATTTT. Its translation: CASSLEWGNQPQHF. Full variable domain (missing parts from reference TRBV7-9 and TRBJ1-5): DTGVSQNPRHKITKRGQNVTFRCDPISEHNRLYWYRQTLGQGPEFLTYFQNEAQLEKSRLLSDRFSAERPKGSFSTLEIQRTEQGDSAMYLCASSLEWGNQPQHFGDGTRLSIL.

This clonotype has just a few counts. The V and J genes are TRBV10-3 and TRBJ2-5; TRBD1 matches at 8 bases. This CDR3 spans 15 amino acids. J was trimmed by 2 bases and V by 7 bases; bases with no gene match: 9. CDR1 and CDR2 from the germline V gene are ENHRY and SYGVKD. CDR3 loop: CAITSDRVGQETQYF. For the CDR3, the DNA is TGTGCCATCACTTCGGACAGGGTTGGACAAGAGACCCAGTACTTC.

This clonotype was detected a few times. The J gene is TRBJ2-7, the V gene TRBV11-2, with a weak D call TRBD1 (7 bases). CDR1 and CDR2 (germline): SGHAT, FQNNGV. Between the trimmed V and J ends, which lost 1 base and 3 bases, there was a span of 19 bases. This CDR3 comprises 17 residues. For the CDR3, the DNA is TGTGCCAGCAGCTTAGGTGGGACGACAGGGAGGCTCTACGAGCAGTACTTC. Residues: CASSLGGTTGRLYEQYF.

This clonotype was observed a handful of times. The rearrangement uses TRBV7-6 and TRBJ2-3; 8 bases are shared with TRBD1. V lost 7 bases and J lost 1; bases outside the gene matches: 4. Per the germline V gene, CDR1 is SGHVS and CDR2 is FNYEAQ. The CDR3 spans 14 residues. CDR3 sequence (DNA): TGTGCCAGCACCCCGGACAGGGGCACAGATACGCAGTATTTT. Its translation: CASTPDRGTDTQYF.

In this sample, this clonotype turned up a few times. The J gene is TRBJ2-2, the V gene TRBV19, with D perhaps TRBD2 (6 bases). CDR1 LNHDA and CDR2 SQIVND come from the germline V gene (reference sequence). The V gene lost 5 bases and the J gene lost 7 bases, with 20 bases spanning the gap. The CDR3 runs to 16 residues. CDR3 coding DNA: TGTGCCAGTAGTCAGGAAACGTGGGGGGAATTCGGGGAGCTGTTTTTT. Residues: CASSQETWGEFGELFF.

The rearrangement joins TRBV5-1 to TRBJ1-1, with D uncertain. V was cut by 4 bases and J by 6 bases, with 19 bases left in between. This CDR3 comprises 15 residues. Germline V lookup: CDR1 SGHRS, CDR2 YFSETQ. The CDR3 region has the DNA TGCGCCAGCAGCCAAGAGATCGGTGGAAACTCTGAAGCTTTCTTT. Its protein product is CASSQEIGGNSEAFF.

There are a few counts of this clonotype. The CDR3 DNA follows: TGCGCCAGCAGCCCGGGAGGGGAGAACACCGGGGAGCTGTTTTTT. This sequence encodes CASSPGGENTGELFF. This chain connects TRBV4-1 to TRBJ2-2; TRBD2 matches at 8 bases. This CDR3 contains 15 residues. Per the germline V gene, CDR1 is MGHRA and CDR2 is YSYEKL. The V and J ends lost 4 bases and 1 base, in that order; junction bases with no gene match: 2.

The DNA of the CDR3 is TGTGCCAGCAGTTTAGGCGGGACTGATGAAAAACTGTTTTTT. Translation: CASSLGGTDEKLFF. The chain employs TRBV28 and TRBJ1-4, with D perhaps matching TRBD1 (5 bases). The CDR3 runs 14 residues. Trimming took off 2 bases at V and 6 bases at J, with 10 bases between the two ends. CDR1 is MDHEN, CDR2 SYDVKM, per germline.

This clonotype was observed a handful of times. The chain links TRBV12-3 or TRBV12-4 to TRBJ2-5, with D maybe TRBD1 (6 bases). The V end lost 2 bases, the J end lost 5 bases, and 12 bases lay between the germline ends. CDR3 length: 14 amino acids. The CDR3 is CASSLTQGLETQYF. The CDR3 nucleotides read TGTGCCAGCAGTTTAACGCAGGGGCTGGAGACCCAGTACTTC.

The CDR3 bases are TGTGCCAGCAGCTTATGGGACAGTGGGAACACCGGGGAGCTGTTTTTT. Amino acids: CASSLWDSGNTGELFF. This chain joins TRBV7-2 and TRBJ2-2, with 7 bases aligning to TRBD1. The germline V gene has CDR1 SGHTA and CDR2 FQGNSA. V lost 2 bases and J lost 1; bases outside the gene matches: 4. This CDR3 is 16 amino acids long.

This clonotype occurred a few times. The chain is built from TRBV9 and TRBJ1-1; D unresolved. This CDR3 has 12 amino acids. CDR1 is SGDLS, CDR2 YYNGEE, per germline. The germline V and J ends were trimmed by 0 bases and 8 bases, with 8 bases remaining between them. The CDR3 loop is CASSVVGIEAFF. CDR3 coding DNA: TGTGCCAGCAGCGTAGTGGGGATAGAAGCTTTCTTT.